The 2 T cell receptor beta chains below were found in one sample sequenced in a study of blood T cell repertoires in COVID-19 (dated by TCRdb to about 2020). Preparation of the library involved the immunoSEQ multiplex PCR assay. TCRdb limited this immuneACCESS table to in-frame rearrangements with V and J called. A share of clones is missing; checked studies link under half to unresolved V genes, and the rest is unexplained. This sample comprises approximately 280,000 clones, 80% to 90% of them detected only once. The ten top clones hold more than 9.5% of the sample. Sequences were obtained from peripheral blood. These receptors came from a woman between 65 and 79 years old with acute or convalescent COVID-19.

This clone was counted a single time. This chain links TRBV30 with TRBJ1-3; no definite D call. The V end lost 3 bases, the J end lost 0 bases, and 15 bases lay between the germline ends. Germline loops: CDR1 GTSNPN, CDR2 SVGIG (reference sequence). This CDR3 has 16 amino acids. CDR3 amino acids: CAWRMRAGGSGNTIYF. The DNA for the CDR3 is TGTGCCTGGAGGATGCGGGCCGGTGGCTCTGGAAACACCATATATTTT.

V is TRBV6-5 and J is TRBJ1-6; D is ambiguous. The germline CDR1 and CDR2 sequences are MNHEY and SVGAGI. The CDR3 runs to 12 residues. V lost 6 bases to trimming and J lost 9 bases, with 9 bases between them. The CDR3 protein is CASRLPGSPLHF. The CDR3 region has the DNA TGTGCCAGCAGATTACCAGGTTCACCCCTCCACTTT.